This TCR beta chain originates from a study of blood T cell repertoires in COVID-19. Looking at the study overall: Sites in the United States, Italy and Spain provided acute and convalescent COVID-19 samples. PBMCs, B-cell-depleted T cells, or T cells were the source of the cDNA or gDNA that made up the material.

Trimming took off 4 bases at V and 3 bases at J, with 16 bases between the two ends. The CDR3 length is 15 residues. Germline V lookup: CDR1 SGHNT, CDR2 YYREEE (reference sequence). Authors' data handling: Reference gene primers were amplified, and this amplification served to estimate nucleated cell counts. Clones were sequenced by immunoSEQ multiplex PCR, and TCRdb holds only the in-frame ones, with some missing. Clonal size and the V and J genes are those of that table, whereas D and trimming came from the DNA. The profile shows over 300,000 clones, 86% of them singletons. This clone was observed a few times.

The source material was peripheral blood. The chain combines TRBV5-4 with TRBJ1-2; a weak D match, TRBD1 (6 bases). The receptor was isolated from a woman in her 50s with acute or convalescent COVID-19. In nucleotides, the CDR3 is TGTGCCAGCAGCGCAAGGGAGGGGGGTTACTATGGCTACACCTTC. This translates into CASSAREGGYYGYTF.